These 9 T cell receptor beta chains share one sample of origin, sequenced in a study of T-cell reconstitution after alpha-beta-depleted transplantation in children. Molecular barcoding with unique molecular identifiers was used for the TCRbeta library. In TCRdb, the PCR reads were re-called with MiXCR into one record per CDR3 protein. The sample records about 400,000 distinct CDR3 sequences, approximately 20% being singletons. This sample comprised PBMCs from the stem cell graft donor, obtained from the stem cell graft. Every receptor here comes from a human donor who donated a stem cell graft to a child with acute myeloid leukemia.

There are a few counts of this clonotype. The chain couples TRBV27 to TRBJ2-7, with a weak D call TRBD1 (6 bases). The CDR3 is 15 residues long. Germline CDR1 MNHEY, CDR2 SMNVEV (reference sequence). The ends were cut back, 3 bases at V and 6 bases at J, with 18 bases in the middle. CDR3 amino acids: CASSFGRGTRGEQYF. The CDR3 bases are TGTGCCAGCAGTTTTGGCAGGGGAACGCGCGGCGAGCAGTACTTC.

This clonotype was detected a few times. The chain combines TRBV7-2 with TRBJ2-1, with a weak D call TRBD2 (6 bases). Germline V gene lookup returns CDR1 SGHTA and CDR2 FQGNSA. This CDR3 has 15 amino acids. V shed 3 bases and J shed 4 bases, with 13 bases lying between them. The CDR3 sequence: CASSLTREAYNEQFF. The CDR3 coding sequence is TGTGCCAGCAGCTTGACGAGGGAGGCTTACAATGAGCAGTTCTTC.

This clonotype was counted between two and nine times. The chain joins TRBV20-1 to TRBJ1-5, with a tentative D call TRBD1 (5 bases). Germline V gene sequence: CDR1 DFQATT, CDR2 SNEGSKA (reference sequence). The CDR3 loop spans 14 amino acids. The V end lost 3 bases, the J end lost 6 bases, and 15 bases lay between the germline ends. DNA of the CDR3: TGCAGTGCTAGTCCGGCAGGGAACGGTCAGCCCCAGCATTTT. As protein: CSASPAGNGQPQHF.

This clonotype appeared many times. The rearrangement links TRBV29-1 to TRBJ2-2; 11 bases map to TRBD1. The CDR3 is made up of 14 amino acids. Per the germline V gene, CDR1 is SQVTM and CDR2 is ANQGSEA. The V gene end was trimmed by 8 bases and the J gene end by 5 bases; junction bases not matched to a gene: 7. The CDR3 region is CSTAGDRGTGELFF. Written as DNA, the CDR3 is TGCAGCACCGCTGGGGACAGGGGGACCGGGGAGCTGTTTTTT.

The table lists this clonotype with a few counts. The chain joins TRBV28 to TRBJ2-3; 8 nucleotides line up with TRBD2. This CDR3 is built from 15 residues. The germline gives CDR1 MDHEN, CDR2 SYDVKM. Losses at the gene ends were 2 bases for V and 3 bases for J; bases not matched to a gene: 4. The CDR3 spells CASSLTGGATDTQYF. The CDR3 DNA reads TGTGCCAGCAGTTTAACGGGAGGGGCGACAGATACGCAGTATTTT.

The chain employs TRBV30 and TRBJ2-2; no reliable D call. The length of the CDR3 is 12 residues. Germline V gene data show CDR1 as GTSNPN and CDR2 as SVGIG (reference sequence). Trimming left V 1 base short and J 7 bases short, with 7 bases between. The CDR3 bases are TGTGCCTGGAGTGACCGCATCGGGGAGCTGTTTTTT. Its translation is CAWSDRIGELFF.

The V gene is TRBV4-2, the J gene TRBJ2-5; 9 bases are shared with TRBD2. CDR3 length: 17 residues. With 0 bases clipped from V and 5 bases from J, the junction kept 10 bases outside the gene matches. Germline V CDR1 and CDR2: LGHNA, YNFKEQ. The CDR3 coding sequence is TGTGCCAGCAGCCAAGATCGGGTAGCGGGAGTTGGGGAGACCCAGTACTTC. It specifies CASSQDRVAGVGETQYF.

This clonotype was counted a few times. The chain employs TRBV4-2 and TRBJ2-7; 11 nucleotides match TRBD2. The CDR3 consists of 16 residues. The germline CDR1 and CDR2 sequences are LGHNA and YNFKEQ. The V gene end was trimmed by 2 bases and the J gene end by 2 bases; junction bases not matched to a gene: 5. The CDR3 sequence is CASSQTSGSNAYEQYF. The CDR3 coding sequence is TGTGCCAGCAGCCAAACTAGCGGGAGTAATGCCTACGAGCAGTACTTC.

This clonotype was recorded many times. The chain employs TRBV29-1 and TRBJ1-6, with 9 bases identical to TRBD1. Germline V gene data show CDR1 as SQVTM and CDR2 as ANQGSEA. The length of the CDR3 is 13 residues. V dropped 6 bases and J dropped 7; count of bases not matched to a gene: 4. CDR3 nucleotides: TGCAGCGTGAAGACAGGGGGGAATTCACCCCTCCACTTT. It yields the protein CSVKTGGNSPLHF.